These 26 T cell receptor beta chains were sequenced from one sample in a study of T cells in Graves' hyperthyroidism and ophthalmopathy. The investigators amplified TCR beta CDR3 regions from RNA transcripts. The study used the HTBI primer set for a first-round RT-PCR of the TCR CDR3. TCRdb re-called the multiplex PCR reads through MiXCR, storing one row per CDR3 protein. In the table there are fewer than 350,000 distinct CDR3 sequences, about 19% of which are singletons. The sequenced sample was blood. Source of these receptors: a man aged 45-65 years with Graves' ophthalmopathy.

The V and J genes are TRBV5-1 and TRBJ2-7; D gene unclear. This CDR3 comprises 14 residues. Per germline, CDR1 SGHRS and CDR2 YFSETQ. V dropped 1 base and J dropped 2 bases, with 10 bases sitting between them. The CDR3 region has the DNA TGCGCCAGCAGCTTGTTAGTCGGACCCTACGAGCAGTACTTC. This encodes CASSLLVGPYEQYF.

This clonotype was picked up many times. The CDR3 reads CASSQDPDRVNTYEQYF. CDR3 DNA sequence: TGTGCCAGCAGCCAAGACCCGGACAGGGTGAATACCTACGAGCAGTACTTC. The rearrangement joins TRBV3-1 to TRBJ2-7; 8 positions match TRBD1. With V trimmed by 0 bases and J by 2 bases, 9 bases remained unmatched. This CDR3 contains 17 residues. Germline values: CDR1 LGHDT, CDR2 YNNKEL (reference sequence).

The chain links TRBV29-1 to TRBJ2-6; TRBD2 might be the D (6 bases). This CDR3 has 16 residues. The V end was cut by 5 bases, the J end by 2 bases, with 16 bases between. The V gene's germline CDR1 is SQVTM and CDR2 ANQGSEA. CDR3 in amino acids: CSVRWGWGAGANVLTF. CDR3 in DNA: TGCAGCGTTCGCTGGGGGTGGGGGGCTGGGGCCAACGTCCTGACTTTC.

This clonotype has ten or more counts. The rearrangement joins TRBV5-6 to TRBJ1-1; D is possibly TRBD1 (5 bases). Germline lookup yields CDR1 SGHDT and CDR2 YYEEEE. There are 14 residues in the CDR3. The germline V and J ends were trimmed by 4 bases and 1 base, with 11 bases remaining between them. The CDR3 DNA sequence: TGTGCCAGCAGCCAAGACAGCCAGAACACTGAAGCTTTCTTT. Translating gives CASSQDSQNTEAFF.

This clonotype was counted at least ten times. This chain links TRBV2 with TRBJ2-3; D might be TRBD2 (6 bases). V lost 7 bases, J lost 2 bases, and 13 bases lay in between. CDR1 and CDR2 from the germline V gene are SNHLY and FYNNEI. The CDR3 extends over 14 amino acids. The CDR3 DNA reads TGTGCCAGCACTGTAGGGACTGTCACAGATACGCAGTATTTT. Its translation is CASTVGTVTDTQYF.

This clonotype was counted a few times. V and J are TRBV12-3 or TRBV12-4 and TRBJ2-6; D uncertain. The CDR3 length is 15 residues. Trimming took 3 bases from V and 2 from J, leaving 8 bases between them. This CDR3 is CASSFRSAGANVLTF. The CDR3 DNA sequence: TGTGCCAGCAGTTTCCGGTCTGCTGGGGCCAACGTCCTGACTTTC.

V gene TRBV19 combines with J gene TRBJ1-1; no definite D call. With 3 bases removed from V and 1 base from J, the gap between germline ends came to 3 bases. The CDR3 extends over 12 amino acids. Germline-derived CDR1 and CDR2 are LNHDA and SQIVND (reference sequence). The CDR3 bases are TGTGCCAGTAGTATGTCGAACACTGAAGCTTTCTTT. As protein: CASSMSNTEAFF.

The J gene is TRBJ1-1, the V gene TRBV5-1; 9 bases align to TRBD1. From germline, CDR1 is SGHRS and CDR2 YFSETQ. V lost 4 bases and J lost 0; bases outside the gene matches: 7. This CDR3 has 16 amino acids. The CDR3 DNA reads TGCGCCAGCAGCGGTGGACAGGGGTCGATGAACACTGAAGCTTTCTTT. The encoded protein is CASSGGQGSMNTEAFF.

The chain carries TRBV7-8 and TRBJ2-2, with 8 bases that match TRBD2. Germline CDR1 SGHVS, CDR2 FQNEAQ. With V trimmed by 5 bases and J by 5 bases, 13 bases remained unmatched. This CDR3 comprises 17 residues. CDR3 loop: CASSQAGGSGNTGELFF. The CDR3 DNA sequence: TGTGCCAGCAGCCAGGCGGGGGGCTCGGGCAATACCGGGGAGCTGTTTTTT.

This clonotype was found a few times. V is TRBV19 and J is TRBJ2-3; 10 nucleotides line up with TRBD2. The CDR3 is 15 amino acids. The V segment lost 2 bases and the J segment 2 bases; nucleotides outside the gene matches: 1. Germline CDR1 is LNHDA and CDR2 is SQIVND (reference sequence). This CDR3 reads CASSILAGVTDTQYF. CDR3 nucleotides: TGTGCCAGTAGTATACTAGCGGGAGTCACAGATACGCAGTATTTT.

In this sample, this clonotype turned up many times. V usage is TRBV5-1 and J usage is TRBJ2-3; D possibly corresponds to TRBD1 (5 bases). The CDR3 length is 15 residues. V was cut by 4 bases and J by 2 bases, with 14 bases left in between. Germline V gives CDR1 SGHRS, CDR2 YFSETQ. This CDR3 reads CASSPPKGITDTQYF. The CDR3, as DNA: TGCGCCAGCAGCCCGCCGAAGGGGATCACAGATACGCAGTATTTT.

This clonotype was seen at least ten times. The CDR3 DNA is TGTGCCAGCAGTGGGCGCAGGCCCCTCAAGGCTTACAATGAGCAGTTCTTC. This encodes CASSGRRPLKAYNEQFF. J is TRBJ2-1 and V is TRBV2, with D unresolved. The ends were cut back, 4 bases at V and 4 bases at J, with 20 bases in the middle. CDR3 size: 17 residues. The germline V gene has CDR1 SNHLY and CDR2 FYNNEI.

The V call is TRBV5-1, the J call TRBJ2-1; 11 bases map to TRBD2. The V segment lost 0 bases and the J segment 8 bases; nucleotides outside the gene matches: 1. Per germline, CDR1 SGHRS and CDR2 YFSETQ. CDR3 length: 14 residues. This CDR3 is CASSLELAGDEQFF. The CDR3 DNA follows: TGCGCCAGCAGCTTGGAACTAGCGGGAGATGAGCAGTTCTTC.

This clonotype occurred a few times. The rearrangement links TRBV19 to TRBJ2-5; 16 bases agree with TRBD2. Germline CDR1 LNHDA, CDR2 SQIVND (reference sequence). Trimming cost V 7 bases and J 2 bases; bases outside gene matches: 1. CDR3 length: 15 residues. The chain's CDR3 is CASMGLAGGQETQYF. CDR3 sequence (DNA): TGTGCCAGTATGGGACTAGCGGGAGGGCAAGAGACCCAGTACTTC.

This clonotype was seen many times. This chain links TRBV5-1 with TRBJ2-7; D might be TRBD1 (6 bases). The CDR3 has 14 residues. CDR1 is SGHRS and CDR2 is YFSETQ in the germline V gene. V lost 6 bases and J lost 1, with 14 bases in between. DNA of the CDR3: TGCGCCAGCAACGATCCCAGGGGATCCTACGAGCAGTACTTC. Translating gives CASNDPRGSYEQYF. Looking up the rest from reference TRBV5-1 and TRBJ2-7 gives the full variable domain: KAGVTQTPRYLIKTRGQQVTLSCSPISGHRSVSWYQQTPGQGLQFLFEYFSETQRNKGNFPGRFSGRQFSNSRSEMNVSTLELGDSALYLCASNDPRGSYEQYFGPGTRLTVT.

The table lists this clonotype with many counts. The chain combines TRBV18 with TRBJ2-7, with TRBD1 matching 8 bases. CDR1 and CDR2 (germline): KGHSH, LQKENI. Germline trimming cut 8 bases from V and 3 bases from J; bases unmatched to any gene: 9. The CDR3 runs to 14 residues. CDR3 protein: CASHQDRDDYEQYF. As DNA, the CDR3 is TGTGCCAGCCACCAGGACAGGGATGACTACGAGCAGTACTTC.

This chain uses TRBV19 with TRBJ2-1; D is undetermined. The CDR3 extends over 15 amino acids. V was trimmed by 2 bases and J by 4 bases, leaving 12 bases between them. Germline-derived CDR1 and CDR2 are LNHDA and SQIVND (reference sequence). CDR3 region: CASSIMAIGYNEQFF. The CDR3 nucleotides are TGTGCCAGTAGTATAATGGCAATCGGATACAATGAGCAGTTCTTC.

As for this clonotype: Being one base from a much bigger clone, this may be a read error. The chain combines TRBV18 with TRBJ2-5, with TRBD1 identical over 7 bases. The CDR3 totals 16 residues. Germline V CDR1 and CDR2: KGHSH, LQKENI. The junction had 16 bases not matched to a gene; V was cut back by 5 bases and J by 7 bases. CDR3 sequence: CASSSFAPGAGGTQYF. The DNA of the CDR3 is TGTGCCAGCTCATCGTTTGCTCCAGGGGCAGGGGGGACCCAGTACTTC.

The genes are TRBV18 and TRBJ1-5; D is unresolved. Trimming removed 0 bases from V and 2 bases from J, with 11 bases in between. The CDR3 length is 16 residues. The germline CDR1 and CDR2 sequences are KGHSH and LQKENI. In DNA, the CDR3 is TGTGCCAGCTCACCACCGGAGGGAAGGGGCAATCAGCCCCAGCATTTT. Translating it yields CASSPPEGRGNQPQHF. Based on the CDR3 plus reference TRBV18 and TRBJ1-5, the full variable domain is NAGVMQNPRHLVRRRGQEARLRCSPMKGHSHVYWYRQLPEEGLKFMVYLQKENIIDESGMPKERFSAEFPKEGPSILRIQQVVRGDSAAYFCASSPPEGRGNQPQHFGDGTRLSIL.

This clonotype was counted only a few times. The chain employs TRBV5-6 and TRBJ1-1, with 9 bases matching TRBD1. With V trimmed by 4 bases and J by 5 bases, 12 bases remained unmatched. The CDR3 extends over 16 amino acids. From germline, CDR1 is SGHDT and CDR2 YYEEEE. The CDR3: CASSLFLTGGGTEAFF. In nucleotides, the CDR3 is TGTGCCAGCAGCCTATTCCTGACAGGGGGTGGGACTGAAGCTTTCTTT.

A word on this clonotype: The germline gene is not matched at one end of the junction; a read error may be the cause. Here the CDR3 reads CAGSFAGSNQPQHF. In nucleotides, the CDR3 is TGTGCCGGCAGTTTTGCGGGGAGTAATCAGCCCCAGCATTTT. The rearrangement links TRBV27 to TRBJ1-5; D gene unclear. This CDR3 contains 14 residues. Looked up from germline, CDR1 is MNHEY and CDR2 is SMNVEV (reference sequence).

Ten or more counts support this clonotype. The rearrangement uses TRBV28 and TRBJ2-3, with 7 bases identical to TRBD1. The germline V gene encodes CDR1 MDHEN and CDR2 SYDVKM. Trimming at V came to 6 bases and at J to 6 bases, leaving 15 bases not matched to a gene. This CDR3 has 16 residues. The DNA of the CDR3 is TGTGCCAGCAGCCCCCCTCAGGGGGTAAAAGTGGATACGCAGTATTTT. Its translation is CASSPPQGVKVDTQYF.

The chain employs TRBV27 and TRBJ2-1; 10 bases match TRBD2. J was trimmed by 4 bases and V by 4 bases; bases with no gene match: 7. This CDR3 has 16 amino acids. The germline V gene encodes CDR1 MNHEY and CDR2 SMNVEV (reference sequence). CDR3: CASSSRTSGTYNEQFF. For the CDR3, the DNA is TGTGCCAGCAGTTCTCGGACTAGCGGAACTTACAATGAGCAGTTCTTC.

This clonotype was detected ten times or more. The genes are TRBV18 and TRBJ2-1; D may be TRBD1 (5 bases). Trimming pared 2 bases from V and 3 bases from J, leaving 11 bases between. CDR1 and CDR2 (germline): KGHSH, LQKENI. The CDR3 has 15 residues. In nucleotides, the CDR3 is TGTGCCAGCTCACCATCGACAGCGATCTACAATGAGCAGTTCTTC. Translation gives CASSPSTAIYNEQFF.

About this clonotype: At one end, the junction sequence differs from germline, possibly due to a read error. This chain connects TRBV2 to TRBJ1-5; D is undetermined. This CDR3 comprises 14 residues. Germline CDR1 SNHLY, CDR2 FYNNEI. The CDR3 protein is CASSVGVGNRPQHF. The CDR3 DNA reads TGTGCCAGCAGTGTCGGGGTGGGCAATCGGCCCCAGCATTTT.

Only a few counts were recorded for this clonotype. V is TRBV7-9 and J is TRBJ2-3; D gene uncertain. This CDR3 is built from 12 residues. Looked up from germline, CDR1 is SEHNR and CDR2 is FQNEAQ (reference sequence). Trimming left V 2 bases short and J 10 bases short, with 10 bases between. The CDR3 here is CASSLSSGAQYF. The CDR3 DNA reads TGTGCCAGCAGCTTAAGCTCCGGAGCGCAGTATTTT.